Each of the 19 T cell receptor beta chains below was sequenced from the same sample in a study of tumor-infiltrating lymphocytes in primary liver carcinoma. Blood RNA came from unsorted whole blood; germline DNA was also extracted. A primer in the constant region served to generate TCR beta cDNA from approximately 450 ng of total RNA. Three nested multiplex PCR rounds, a slightly modified ARM-PCR, produced the libraries for TCR beta. TRBV1-TRBV30 forward primers paired with a C-beta reverse primer drove the first two PCR rounds, around 9 cycles each. Each CDR3 protein is one row after TCRdb ran MiXCR on the multiplex PCR reads. The sample shows some 200,000 distinct CDR3 sequences, 65% of them seen only once. The sample consisted of peripheral blood. The source is a woman between 55 and 75 years old with primary liver carcinoma and hepatitis B virus infection.

With respect to this clonotype: A much larger clone differs by one base, so this may be a read error. The chain employs TRBV6-1 and TRBJ1-4; 10 bases agree with TRBD1. The CDR3 is 14 amino acids. Germline V CDR1 and CDR2: MNHNS, SASEGT. This CDR3 reads CASKTGGPGEKQFF. In nucleotides, the CDR3 is TGTGCCAGCAAGACAGGGGGCCCCGGAGAAAAACAGTTTTTT.

This clonotype was detected only a few times. This may be a read error: a much more frequent sequence differs by one nucleotide. The rearrangement uses TRBV4-2 and TRBJ2-1; TRBD2 matches 8 bases. The CDR3 sequence is 15 residues long. The V gene's germline CDR1 is LGHNA and CDR2 YNFKEQ. CDR3 in amino acids: CASSQDRTSRNGQFF. Written as DNA, the CDR3 is TGTGCCAGCAGCCAAGATAGGACTAGCCGCAATGGGCAGTTCTTC.

As regards this clonotype: One end of the junction does not line up with germline, which may come from a read error. The chain links TRBV28 to TRBJ2-1; D tentatively reads TRBD1 or TRBD2 (5 bases each). This CDR3 region has 15 residues. The germline gives CDR1 MDHEN, CDR2 SYDVKM. In nucleotides, the CDR3 is TGTACCAGCAGTTCCTCCCCACTCCAGGGACCGGGGCAGTTCTTC. Amino acid sequence: CTSSSSPLQGPGQFF.

This rearrangement joins TRBV11-2 to TRBJ2-7, with 7 bases lining up with TRBD2. This CDR3 region has 15 residues. Germline V gene sequence: CDR1 SGHAT, CDR2 FQNNGV. The J segment lost 9 bases and the V segment lost 0 bases, leaving 11 bases of the junction unmatched. CDR3 nucleotide sequence: TGTGCCAGCAGCTTAGATTGGTCAGCGGGAAGCAGGCAGTACTTC. This translates into CASSLDWSAGSRQYF. The full variable domain, its missing parts supplied by reference TRBV11-2 and TRBJ2-7, is EAGVAQSPRYKIIEKRQSVAFWCNPISGHATLYWYQQILGQGPKLLIQFQNNGVVDDSQLPKDRFSAERLKGVDSTLKIQPAKLEDSAVYLCASSLDWSAGSRQYFGPGTRLTVT.

Concerning this clonotype itself: A much bigger clone sits one base away, suggesting this may be a read error. The rearrangement links TRBV6-1 to TRBJ2-5; 7 bases are shared with TRBD1. This CDR3 has 13 amino acids. The germline CDR1 and CDR2 sequences are MNHNS and SASEGT. In nucleotides, the CDR3 is TGTGTCAGCAGCCAACAGGGGATCCAGACCCAGTACTTC. This sequence encodes CVSSQQGIQTQYF.

This clonotype appeared once. One end of the junction is discordant with germline, which a read error may explain. This sequence joins TRBV25-1 and TRBJ2-6, with 8 positions matching TRBD1. The CDR3 runs to 17 residues. CDR1 MGHDK and CDR2 SYGVNS come from the germline V gene. The DNA of the CDR3 is TGTGCCAGCAGTCCCCGGGACAGGTCCTCTGGGACCAACGTCCTGACTTTC. Protein sequence: CASSPRDRSSGTNVLTF.

This clonotype showed up many times. This chain joins TRBV7-9 and TRBJ1-2; 7 nucleotides align to TRBD1. The CDR3 length is 14 residues. V was pared by 3 bases and J by 3 bases, with 4 bases of the junction left unmatched. Germline CDR1 SEHNR, CDR2 FQNEAQ (reference sequence). Written as DNA, the CDR3 is TGTGCCAGCAGCTTCGCAGGGGGGGACTATGGCTACACCTTC. It specifies CASSFAGGDYGYTF.

The chain combines TRBV6-1 with TRBJ2-1; D is unclear. Germline loops: CDR1 MNHNS, CDR2 SASEGT. The CDR3 loop spans 12 amino acids. V gave up 5 bases and J gave up 4 bases, with 6 bases separating them. Written as DNA, the CDR3 is TGTGCCAGCAGTCGTCAGTACAATGAGCAGTTCTTC. Amino acid sequence: CASSRQYNEQFF.

Of note for this clonotype: A clone one base away is much larger, so this may be a read error. The chain joins TRBV10-3 to TRBJ2-1, with no clear D. The CDR3 runs to 14 residues. Germline CDR1 is ENHRY and CDR2 is SYGVKD. The germline V and J ends were trimmed by 8 bases and 8 bases, with 19 bases remaining between them. This CDR3 reads CAIGDGVSMDEQFF. The CDR3 DNA reads TGTGCCATCGGAGACGGAGTATCGATGGATGAGCAGTTCTTC.

This chain joins TRBV7-9 and TRBJ2-5; maybe TRBD2 (6 bases). This CDR3 is built from 14 residues. V lost 5 bases, J lost 5 bases, and 15 bases lay in between. Germline V gives CDR1 SEHNR, CDR2 FQNEAQ (reference sequence). The CDR3: CASSLQGGDETQYF. CDR3 in DNA: TGTGCCAGCAGCCTGCAGGGAGGTGATGAGACCCAGTACTTC.

Turning to this clonotype: One junction end does not reproduce the germline sequence, and a read error may be involved. V usage is TRBV6-1 and J usage is TRBJ1-2; D gene uncertain. The germline CDR1 and CDR2 sequences are MNHNS and SASEGT. This CDR3 contains 13 residues. DNA for the CDR3: TGTGTCAGCAGCAGAGAAACTAACTATGGCTACACCTTC. Translated: CVSSRETNYGYTF.

In the case of this clonotype: A single base separates this from a much larger clone, so it may be a read error. This rearrangement joins TRBV13 to TRBJ2-7, with 12 bases lining up with TRBD2. The CDR3 spans 14 residues. J gave up 2 bases and V 4 bases, and 0 bases lay outside the gene matches. Germline assignment: CDR1 PRHDT and CDR2 FYEKMQ (reference sequence). The CDR3 DNA reads TGTGCCAGCAGCTCTAGCGGGAGGGCCTACGAGCAGTACTTC. Translating it yields CASSSSGRAYEQYF.

The chain has TRBV11-2 and TRBJ2-5, with D tentatively TRBD1 (5 bases). CDR1 SGHAT and CDR2 FQNNGV come from the germline V gene. There are 12 residues in the CDR3. CDR3 region: CVSSLPDTTQYF. The CDR3 nucleotides read TGTGTCAGTAGCCTCCCGGACACGACCCAGTACTTC.

This clonotype showed up just a few times. J is TRBJ1-5 and V is TRBV11-3; no clear D gene. The germline CDR1 and CDR2 sequences are SGHNT and YENEEA. There are 13 residues in the CDR3. V shed 8 bases and J shed 4 bases, with 12 bases lying between them. CDR3 region: CASRTGPNQPQHF. In nucleotides, the CDR3 is TGTGCCAGCCGTACCGGGCCGAATCAGCCCCAGCATTTT. Looking up the rest from reference TRBV11-3 and TRBJ1-5 gives the full variable domain: EAGVVQSPRYKIIEKKQPVAFWCNPISGHNTLYWYLQNLGQGPELLIRYENEEAVDDSQLPKDRFSAERLKGVDSTLKIQPAELGDSAVYLCASRTGPNQPQHFGDGTRLSIL.

This rearrangement joins TRBV28 to TRBJ1-2; unclear D gene. There are 12 residues in the CDR3. Germline CDR1 is MDHEN and CDR2 is SYDVKM. The germline V and J ends were trimmed by 7 bases and 2 bases, with 8 bases remaining between them. The CDR3 sequence: CASNLANYGYTF. CDR3 sequence (DNA): TGTGCCAGCAATTTGGCCAACTATGGCTACACCTTC.

The chain joins TRBV12-5 to TRBJ2-7, with 10 bases lining up with TRBD2. The germline CDR1 and CDR2 sequences are LGHNT and FRNRAP. The CDR3 is 17 amino acids. The V segment lost 7 bases and the J segment 3 bases; nucleotides outside the gene matches: 15. The CDR3 protein is CASVPYSLAGVNYEQYF. CDR3 DNA sequence: TGTGCTAGTGTCCCTTACTCGCTAGCGGGAGTTAACTACGAGCAGTACTTC.

This clonotype has a handful of counts. A much larger clone is a single base away; this may be a read error. This chain links TRBV29-1 with TRBJ1-2; D is undetermined. CDR3 length: 14 residues. The V gene lost 4 bases and the J gene lost 4 bases, with 16 bases spanning the gap. Germline-derived CDR1 and CDR2 are SQVTM and ANQGSEA. The CDR3 nucleotides read TGCAGCGTTGCCGCTAGGGTGGGATTCTATGGCTACACCTTC. This sequence encodes CSVAARVGFYGYTF. Drawing the rest from reference TRBV29-1 and TRBJ1-2, the complete variable domain is SAVISQKPSRDICQRGTSLTIQCQVDSQVTMMFWYRQQPGQSLTLIATANQGSEATYESGFVIDKFPISRPNLTFSTLTVSNMSPEDSSIYLCSVAARVGFYGYTFGSGTRLTVV.

This clonotype was counted once. This may arise from a read error, as a much more abundant clone is one base away. The chain joins TRBV5-4 to TRBJ2-5, with D possibly TRBD1 on 6 matching bases. The germline CDR1 and CDR2 sequences are SGHNT and YYREEE (reference sequence). Trimming left V 6 bases short and J 5 bases short, with 17 bases between. CDR3 length: 14 residues. The CDR3 DNA is TGTGCCAGCAACGCCAACAGGGTTGGGGAGACCCAGTACTTC. Encoded protein: CASNANRVGETQYF.

On this clonotype itself: A read error may be the cause here, since a much bigger clone is one base away. The V call is TRBV12-3 or TRBV12-4, the J call TRBJ2-1; D is possibly TRBD2 (6 bases). Trimming removed 10 bases from V and 4 bases from J, with 23 bases in between. The length of the CDR3 is 16 residues. This CDR3 reads CANRSIRISGYNEQFF. Written as DNA, the CDR3 is TGTGCCAACAGGTCCATCCGGATTAGCGGATACAATGAGCAGTTCTTC.